This T cell receptor (beta chain) is drawn from a study of CD8 T cells in ankylosing spondylitis. General study points: Earlier authors reported some of these motif variants in reactive arthritis synovial fluid and blood. With a CD8+ phenotype, disease-linked clones were relatively rare in peripheral blood. Reports say disease-linked clones showed up significantly more in matched ankylosing spondylitis synovial fluid. A TCR beta motif made of 7 to 9 highly homologous variants seemed typical of ankylosing spondylitis blood.

Quantitative 5'-RACE with molecular barcodes produced the TCR beta libraries. TCRdb independently ran MiXCR on the 5' RACE reads; one entry per CDR3 protein. The table has about 440,000 distinct CDR3 sequences, 17% seen once. On this clonotype itself: The target antigen is unknown.

Germline loops: CDR1 MDHEN, CDR2 SYDVKM. The CDR3 consists of 14 residues. Deletions cut 3 bases from V and 2 bases from J, with 11 bases between. This TCR was recovered from a male donor with ankylosing spondylitis. J is TRBJ2-7 and V is TRBV28, with D possibly matching TRBD1 (6 bases). The sequenced sample was blood, either unsorted or a sorted T cell fraction (not recorded which). CDR3 region: CASSFQGNPYEQYF. The CDR3 nucleotides read TGTGCCAGCAGTTTCCAGGGGAACCCCTACGAGCAGTACTTC.